This TCR beta chain originates from a study of blood T cell repertoires in COVID-19 (dated by TCRdb to about 2020). A note on the overall study: The collaborator samples originated in the United States, Italy and Spain and spanned the acute and convalescent phases of COVID-19. The material from the prospective study consisted of cDNA or gDNA derived from T cells, B-cell-depleted T cells, or PBMCs. The dataset comprised deeply sampled blood TCRbeta repertoires from subjects exposed to, actively infected with, or recovered from COVID-19. The repertoires were made available in a free public database intended to serve as a resource for research on the immune response to SARS-CoV-2. The samples were drawn from two sources: the first 160 participants of the ongoing ImmuneRACE study, and 950 to 1,500 subjects contributed by 6 global collaborators. Sample metadata almost always included a de-identified subject ID, COVID-19 status, age in years and sex. HLA class I and class II types, where available, came from metadata supplied by the sample provider rather than from assay-based typing. The research as a whole found: How much clinical and demographic metadata was included differed by source and by participant, and the metadata was provided uncurated.

Of note for this clone: Which antigen it targets is not known. Base-call qualities are not available, and no considerably larger clone is one nucleotide away.

Each collaborating institution followed its own protocols to collect whole blood in K2EDTA tubes. Collaborator samples were shipped for TCRbeta analysis as frozen whole blood, isolated PBMCs, or DNA extracted from either sample type. The immunoSEQ Assay, a bias-controlled multiplex PCR, was used to amplify TCRbeta CDR3 regions from genomic DNA. The study's own analysis went as follows. Within the assay, amplification of reference gene primers was used to estimate how many nucleated cells each sample contained. To quantify the absolute abundance of each unique TCRbeta CDR3 rearrangement, sequence reads were collapsed and filtered. For each sample, productive Simpson clonality was calculated as the square root of Simpson's diversity index across productive rearrangements. In TCRdb, the immuneACCESS table is reduced to in-frame sequences with V and J assigned. These tables do not hold every clone; where another copy was compared, an unresolved V gene accounts for under half, and the others remain unexplained. V and J calls and clone size are copied from that table; D and trimming were computed from the DNA. For this sample the table gives about 150,000 clones, of which around nine tenths were detected only once. 2% to 2.5% of the sample is held by the ten biggest clonotypes.

The CDR3 starts with the cysteine, ends with the phenylalanine, and has 14 residues. Only CDR3 DNA remains: 42 bases, in frame from the first base. CDR1 KGHSH and CDR2 LQKENI are derived from the germline V gene. The germline ends are 14 bases apart after V is trimmed by 5 bases and J by 3 bases. Recombination linked TRBV18 to TRBJ2-7; confidence is insufficient to name the D gene. The clonotype was recovered from a human donor in a cohort sampled during active COVID-19. Source material: peripheral blood. The nucleotide sequence is TGTGCCAGCTCAAAAGGAGCTTCACTCTACGAGCAGTACTTC. It specifies CASSKGASLYEQYF.